The clone carrying this T cell receptor (beta chain) was observed a single time. This record belongs to a study of blood T cell repertoires in COVID-19. V shed 1 base, J shed 4 bases, and the junction held 7 bases outside the gene matches. The CDR3 totals 16 residues. In germline, CDR1 is SGHDN, CDR2 FVKESK. The repertoire was sequenced with immunoSEQ multiplex PCR; TCRdb's copy has only in-frame clones and lacks some. Here the sample spans just over 90,000 clones, about 88% being singletons. The sequence came from an elderly woman with acute or convalescent COVID-19. The J gene is TRBJ2-1, the V gene TRBV14; 7 bases match TRBD1. What was sequenced was peripheral blood. The CDR3 region is CASSQARDRRYNEQFF. The CDR3 DNA reads TGTGCCAGCAGCCAAGCCCGGGACAGACGATACAATGAGCAGTTCTTC.